What follows describes a single T cell receptor beta chain. Its antigen specificity is not known. No base-level quality is on record; no much larger clone is a single base apart. Trimming at the junction amounts to 3 bases on V and 10 bases on J, and the germline ends lie 12 bases apart. Taken from cysteine to phenylalanine, the CDR3 has 11 residues. CDR3 DNA is the only sequence kept; it has 33 bases, read in frame from the first base. Via the germline V gene (reference sequence), CDR1 is GTSNPN and CDR2 SVGIG. The data stem from a study of CD8 T cells in Susac syndrome (dated by TCRdb to 2018 to 2020). Study-wide context: The study used repertoire sequencing to test whether antigen drove CD8+ T cell activation and differentiation in Susac syndrome. Clonality of the CD8+ T cell repertoire was compared between roughly eleven healthy donors, approximately 14 Susac syndrome patients and roughly 16 multiple sclerosis patients. What the study reported, not specific to this receptor: The number of individuals in the TCR sequencing and HLA analysis was acknowledged as relatively small.

RNA was extracted using the RNeasy kit, and about 0.5 to 1 ug of the RNA was reverse transcribed with random hexamers. The immunoSEQ multiplex PCR assay, covering 54 Vbeta and 13 Jbeta segments, was used to amplify TCR beta CDR3 regions. PCR amplification bias was corrected using a synthetic template baseline for primer optimization and computational correction. The authors' analysis ran thus. Reads were annotated to V, D and J genes per IMGT and analyzed with immunoSEQ Analyzer, keeping only productive sequences. To calculate clonality, Shannon entropy was normalized by log2 of the number of productive unique sequences and then subtracted from one. Public and private clones were assessed among the 100 most prevalent clones of each patient and control. A clone was defined as Susac-specific if it was absent from the healthy and MS cohorts, from about 1,100 published viral clones and from other ImmuneACCESS disease sequences. TCRdb took the public reads, trimmed them with fastp at Q25, ran MiXCR for clone calling and kept in-frame beta chains. CDR3 protein sequences are deduplicated, and each keeps its most common genes and DNA. These V and J calls are TCRdb output, not the study's own analysis. This sample holds around 45,000 distinct CDR3 sequences; 92% were observed only once. The ten largest clones add up to less than 0.55% of the sample.

Peripheral blood CD8+ and CD4+ T cells from healthy donors, Susac syndrome patients and multiple sclerosis patients were profiled using high-throughput TCR beta sequencing. Healthy donors were age- and sex-matched controls. Bulk CD8+ and CD4+ T cells were purified magnetically by negative isolation, whereas CD8+ TEMRA cells were enriched by FACS. Blood was collected in EDTA tubes and processed within 24 hours, with PBMCs isolated through density gradient centrifugation. PBMCs intended for TCR sequencing were frozen in liquid nitrogen and were later thawed in a 37 degrees C water bath. The sorted or isolated CD4+, CD8+ and CD8+ TEMRA cells reached a purity of at least 90%.

The sequence joins TRBV30 to TRBJ1-1, with the D gene not confidently named. The sequenced material came from CD8+ T cells from PBMCs. The TCR was taken from a human donor in good health. The CDR3 is CAWSGPNGAFF. Read as DNA, the sequence is TGTGCCTGGAGCGGGCCCAATGGAGCTTTCTTT.